One sample yielded the 14 T cell receptor beta chains listed below, sequenced in a study of response to subunit inactivated influenza vaccine. TCRdb ran MiXCR on the RT-PCR reads and lists one entry per CDR3 protein. The repertoire has about 190,000 distinct CDR3 sequences, approximately 15% of them found once; the top ten carry about 26%. The sequences come from CD8+ T cells sorted from PBMCs, collected less than 6 days after vaccination. The receptors derive from a man aged 45-65 years who received an inactivated influenza vaccine.

This clonotype was seen at least ten times. The chain links TRBV6-5 to TRBJ2-7; 8 bases are a match to TRBD1. Germline-derived CDR1 and CDR2 are MNHEY and SVGAGI. The CDR3 is made up of 10 amino acids. Unmatched junction bases numbered 4, after V lost 11 bases and J lost 7 bases. CDR3 sequence: CARRQGEQYF. The CDR3 DNA reads TGTGCCCGAAGACAGGGGGAGCAGTACTTC.

Details on this clonotype: This may be a read error, as it is one base from a much larger clone. The rearrangement links TRBV7-2 to TRBJ2-7; D is possibly TRBD1 (5 bases). Trimming shortened V by 5 bases and J by 4 bases, and 9 bases separated the two germline ends. The CDR3 covers 12 residues. The germline V gene has CDR1 SGHTA and CDR2 FQGNSA. The CDR3 nucleotides read TGTGCCAGCAGCGTCTCAGGGTACGAGCAGTACTTC. Residues: CASSVSGYEQYF. Filled out from reference TRBV7-2 and TRBJ2-7, the complete variable domain reads GAGVSQSPSNKVTEKGKDVELRCDPISGHTALYWYRQSLGQGLEFLIYFQGNSAPDKSGLPSDRFSAERTGGSVSTLTIQRTQQEDSAVYLCASSVSGYEQYFGPGTRLTVT.

This clonotype appeared a few times. The J gene is TRBJ1-2, the V gene TRBV2; unclear D gene. Germline V gives CDR1 SNHLY, CDR2 FYNNEI. This CDR3 is 12 amino acids long. V lost 7 bases, J lost 8 bases, and 14 bases lay in between. The CDR3 bases are TGTGCCAGCACCCCCGATGAGGAAGGCTACACCTTC. The encoded protein is CASTPDEEGYTF.

The genes are TRBV4-1 and TRBJ1-1; no reliable D call. Trimming stripped 1 base from V and 2 bases from J, with 8 bases between. The CDR3 spans 14 residues. CDR1 MGHRA and CDR2 YSYEKL come from the germline V gene. The CDR3 DNA reads as TGCGCCAGCAGCCAAGGTATGAGCAACACTGAAGCTTTCTTT. It yields the protein CASSQGMSNTEAFF.

This chain uses TRBV20-1 with TRBJ2-7, with 10 bases aligning to TRBD1. The germline CDR1 and CDR2 sequences are DFQATT and SNEGSKA (reference sequence). The CDR3 has 16 amino acids. The V segment lost 5 bases and the J segment 1 base; nucleotides outside the gene matches: 11. The chain's CDR3 is CSAPFPDRGDSYEQYF. The DNA of the CDR3 is TGCAGTGCTCCCTTTCCGGACAGGGGGGATTCCTACGAGCAGTACTTC.

This clonotype showed up just a few times. The chain employs TRBV25-1 and TRBJ1-1, with D possibly matching TRBD1 (6 bases). There are 12 residues in the CDR3. From germline, CDR1 is MGHDK and CDR2 SYGVNS. Trimming shortened V by 8 bases and J by 4 bases, and 11 bases separated the two germline ends. The CDR3 region has the DNA TGTGCCAGCTCACAACAGGGCACTGAAGCTTTCTTT. It specifies CASSQQGTEAFF.

The chain combines TRBV29-1 with TRBJ2-7; D is perhaps TRBD1 or TRBD2 (5 bases each). The CDR3 is 13 residues long. Trimming shortened V by 4 bases and J by 4 bases, and 14 bases separated the two germline ends. Germline-derived CDR1 and CDR2 are SQVTM and ANQGSEA. The CDR3 loop reads CSVVGGERYEQYF. CDR3 bases: TGCAGCGTTGTTGGGGGAGAGAGATACGAGCAGTACTTC.

This clonotype came up a few times. This chain joins TRBV28 and TRBJ2-7, with D hard to call. Trimming removed 7 bases at V and 0 bases at J, with 10 bases between. CDR1 MDHEN and CDR2 SYDVKM come from the germline V gene. The CDR3 covers 13 residues. The CDR3 DNA sequence: TGTGCCAGCACCGGGCCCAGCTCCTACGAGCAGTACTTC. Its protein is CASTGPSSYEQYF.

V gene TRBV20-1 combines with J gene TRBJ2-5, with D unresolved. Between the trimmed V and J ends, which lost 1 base and 1 base, there was a span of 4 bases. CDR3 length equals 12 residues. Germline V gene data show CDR1 as DFQATT and CDR2 as SNEGSKA (reference sequence). The CDR3 loop reads CSARVVQETQYF. CDR3 nucleotides: TGCAGTGCTAGAGTGGTCCAAGAGACCCAGTACTTC.

A few counts support this clonotype. The CDR3 spells CASSSSGLGSYNEQFF. The CDR3 DNA sequence: TGTGCCAGCAGCTCGTCGGGACTAGGCTCCTACAATGAGCAGTTCTTC. This chain connects TRBV7-9 to TRBJ2-1; TRBD2 matches at 8 bases. CDR3 length: 16 residues. Looked up from germline, CDR1 is SEHNR and CDR2 is FQNEAQ (reference sequence). Trimming took 4 bases from V and 0 from J; bases not matched to a gene: 5.

This clonotype appeared many times. The genes are TRBV6-5 and TRBJ2-2; 10 bases are shared with TRBD1. CDR1 is MNHEY, CDR2 SVGAGI, per germline. V shed 2 bases and J 3 bases; nucleotides not matched to a gene: 6. The CDR3 has 17 amino acids. The CDR3 is CASSYGTGVGYTGELFF. The CDR3 nucleotides read TGTGCCAGCAGTTACGGGACAGGGGTAGGGTACACCGGGGAGCTGTTTTTT.

This clonotype was observed many times. This chain connects TRBV12-3 or TRBV12-4 to TRBJ2-3; tentative D call: TRBD1 (5 bases). The CDR3 is made up of 16 amino acids. V shed 1 base and J shed 2 bases, with 13 bases lying between them. The CDR3 spells CASSLVSGWYTDTQYF. Here the CDR3 DNA reads TGTGCCAGCAGTTTAGTATCAGGGTGGTACACAGATACGCAGTATTTT.

In DNA, the CDR3 is TGTGCCAGCAGCGTAGGGGAGGGTGGGACTGAAGCTTTCTTT. This sequence encodes CASSVGEGGTEAFF. V usage is TRBV9 and J usage is TRBJ1-1; D gene unclear. Looked up from germline, CDR1 is SGDLS and CDR2 is YYNGEE. Trimming shortened V by 0 bases and J by 5 bases, and 11 bases separated the two germline ends. The CDR3 extends over 14 amino acids. Full variable domain (rest looked up from reference TRBV9 and TRBJ1-1): DSGVTQTPKHLITATGQRVTLRCSPRSGDLSVYWYQQSLDQGLQFLIQYYNGEERAKGNILERFSAQQFPDLHSELNLSSLELGDSALYFCASSVGEGGTEAFFGQGTRLTVV.

In this sample, this clonotype turned up many times. The rearrangement links TRBV13 to TRBJ1-2; 8 positions agree with TRBD1. The CDR3 length is 14 residues. With 5 bases clipped from V and 8 bases from J, the junction kept 10 bases outside the gene matches. Germline V lookup: CDR1 PRHDT, CDR2 FYEKMQ (reference sequence). The CDR3 DNA follows: TGTGCCAGCAGCACCACAGGGGGATCTGGGGGCTACACCTTC. Amino acid sequence: CASSTTGGSGGYTF.